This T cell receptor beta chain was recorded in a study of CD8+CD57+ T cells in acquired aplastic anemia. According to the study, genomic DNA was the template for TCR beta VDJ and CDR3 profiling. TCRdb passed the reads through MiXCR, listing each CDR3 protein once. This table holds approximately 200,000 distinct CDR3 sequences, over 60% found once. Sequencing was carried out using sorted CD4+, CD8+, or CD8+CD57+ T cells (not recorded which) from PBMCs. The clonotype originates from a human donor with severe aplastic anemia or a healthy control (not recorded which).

The CDR3 DNA is TGCAGCGTTGCGGACGGAAAGAGCACAGATACGCAGTATTTT. Its protein product is CSVADGKSTDTQYF. The chain links TRBV29-1 to TRBJ2-3; the D is unclear. Trimming removed 4 bases at V and 0 bases at J, with 11 bases between. The CDR3 has 14 amino acids. From germline, CDR1 is SQVTM and CDR2 ANQGSEA.